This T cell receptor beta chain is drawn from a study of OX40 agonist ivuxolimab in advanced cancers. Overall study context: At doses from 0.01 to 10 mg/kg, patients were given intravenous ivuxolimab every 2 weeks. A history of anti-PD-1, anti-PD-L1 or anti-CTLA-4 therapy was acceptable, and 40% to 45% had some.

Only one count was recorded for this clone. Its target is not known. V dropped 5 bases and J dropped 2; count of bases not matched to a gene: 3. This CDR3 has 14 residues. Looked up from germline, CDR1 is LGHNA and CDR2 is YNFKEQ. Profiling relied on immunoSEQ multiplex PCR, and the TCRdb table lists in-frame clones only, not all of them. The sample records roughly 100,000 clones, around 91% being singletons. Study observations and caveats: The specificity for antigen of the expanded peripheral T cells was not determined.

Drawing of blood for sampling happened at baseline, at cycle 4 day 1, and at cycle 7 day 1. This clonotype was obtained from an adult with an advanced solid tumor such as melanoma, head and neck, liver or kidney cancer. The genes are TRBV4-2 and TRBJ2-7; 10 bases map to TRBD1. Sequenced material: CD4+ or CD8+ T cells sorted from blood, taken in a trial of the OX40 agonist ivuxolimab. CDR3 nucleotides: TGTGCCAGCAGCAGGGGGACAGGGGCCTACGAGCAGTACTTC. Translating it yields CASSRGTGAYEQYF.